The 32 T cell receptor beta chains presented below share a single source sample, sequenced in a study of T cells in Graves' hyperthyroidism and ophthalmopathy. The investigators amplified TCR beta CDR3 regions from RNA transcripts. TCR CDR3 underwent first-round RT-PCR with the HTBI primer set. Each CDR3 protein is one row after TCRdb ran MiXCR on the multiplex PCR reads. The sample lists roughly 570,000 distinct CDR3 sequences, just over 45% occurring once. Sequenced material: peripheral blood or thyroid tissue (not recorded which). The source of these receptors is an adult woman with Graves' disease, either hyperthyroidism or ophthalmopathy (not recorded which).

This clonotype has a count of ten or more. The junction differs from germline at one of its ends, possibly a read error. This chain uses TRBV7-2 with TRBJ1-3; D possibly corresponds to TRBD1 (6 bases). The CDR3 is made up of 12 amino acids. The germline CDR1 and CDR2 sequences are SGHTA and FQGNSA. The CDR3 nucleotides read TGTGCCAGCAGCTTAGATGGCAGGGGCGTTCTTTTT. It encodes CASSLDGRGVLF.

This clonotype was detected a few times. V and J are TRBV20-1 and TRBJ2-3; tentatively, D is TRBD1 or TRBD2 (5 bases each). Germline V gene sequence: CDR1 DFQATT, CDR2 SNEGSKA (reference sequence). The CDR3 spans 12 residues. The V end lost 3 bases, the J end lost 5 bases, and 9 bases lay between the germline ends. As DNA, the CDR3 is TGCAGTGCTAGCGGGGCGATAGATACGCAGTATTTT. Translated, it gives CSASGAIDTQYF.

The chain uses TRBV19 and TRBJ2-2; D unclear. V was pared by 4 bases and J by 6 bases, with 18 bases between. CDR3 length: 16 amino acids. Germline V lookup: CDR1 LNHDA, CDR2 SQIVND (reference sequence). The CDR3 DNA reads as TGTGCCAGTAGTACCCCGACTCGAACACGACCCGGGGAGCTGTTTTTT. Its translation is CASSTPTRTRPGELFF.

This rearrangement joins TRBV9 to TRBJ1-4; D is perhaps TRBD1 (6 bases). Trimming pared 3 bases from V and 7 bases from J, leaving 13 bases between. Per germline, CDR1 SGDLS and CDR2 YYNGEE. The CDR3 contains 14 residues. CDR3 in DNA: TGTGCCAGCAGCGGGGGGCCAGGAGGTGAAAAACTGTTTTTT. This sequence encodes CASSGGPGGEKLFF.

V is TRBV6-1 and J is TRBJ1-6, with D uncertain. Germline values: CDR1 MNHNS, CDR2 SASEGT. V lost 9 bases and J 8 bases, leaving 14 bases between the germline ends. The CDR3 length is 13 residues. This CDR3 is CASTDGEDSPLHF. The CDR3 DNA is TGTGCCAGTACCGACGGGGAGGATTCACCCCTCCACTTT.

The V and J genes are TRBV7-2 and TRBJ1-2; possibly TRBD1 for D (5 bases). V was clipped by 2 bases and J by 12 bases, with 16 bases between them. The CDR3 runs 13 residues. CDR1 is SGHTA and CDR2 is FQGNSA in the germline V gene. CDR3 DNA: TGTGCCAGCAGCTTACGGGGGAGCTCTGGAAACACCTTC. This encodes CASSLRGSSGNTF.

On this clonotype itself: Relative to the germline gene, one junction end is altered; a read error may explain this. The chain joins TRBV7-9 to TRBJ1-4; no firm D call. Germline V CDR1 and CDR2: SEHNR, FQNEAQ (reference sequence). The CDR3 totals 14 residues. This CDR3 is CASSTGHINEKLFF. As DNA, the CDR3 is TGTGCCAGCAGCACCGGGCACATTAATGAAAAACTGTTTTTC.

This clonotype was found once. The chain carries TRBV12-3 or TRBV12-4 and TRBJ1-5; tentative D call: TRBD1 (5 bases). Trimming shortened V by 3 bases and J by 5 bases, and 11 bases separated the two germline ends. This CDR3 is 14 amino acids long. The CDR3 spells CASSLGGDYQPQHF. Written as DNA, the CDR3 is TGTGCCAGCAGTTTGGGGGGGGACTATCAGCCCCAGCATTTT.

This clonotype was seen many times. The rearrangement uses TRBV7-8 and TRBJ1-2, with D possibly being TRBD1 (6 bases). Trimming stripped 4 bases from V and 3 bases from J, with 15 bases between. Germline CDR1 and CDR2: SGHVS and FQNEAQ. The CDR3 length is 15 residues. The CDR3 sequence is CASSSRGQSHYGYTF. DNA for the CDR3: TGTGCCAGCAGCTCCAGGGGACAATCACACTATGGCTACACCTTC. Full variable domain (missing parts from reference TRBV7-8 and TRBJ1-2): GAGVSQSPRYKVAKRGQDVALRCDPISGHVSLFWYQQALGQGPEFLTYFQNEAQLDKSGLPSDRFFAERPEGSVSTLKIQRTQQEDSAVYLCASSSRGQSHYGYTFGSGTRLTVV.

V gene TRBV15 combines with J gene TRBJ2-2, with D perhaps given as TRBD1 or TRBD2 (6 bases each). The CDR3 consists of 17 residues. Germline V gives CDR1 LNHNV, CDR2 YYDKDF (reference sequence). V was clipped by 3 bases and J by 3 bases, with 17 bases between them. The CDR3 nucleotides read TGTGCCACCAGCAGTGCTAGGGGGGACACATACACCGGGGAGCTGTTTTTT. It specifies CATSSARGDTYTGELFF.

This clonotype has at least ten counts. The chain is built from TRBV5-1 and TRBJ1-5; D call uncertain. Germline CDR1 is SGHRS and CDR2 is YFSETQ. V was shortened by 4 bases and J by 7 bases, with 9 bases between the two germline ends. CDR3 length equals 12 residues. This CDR3 is CASSPTGQPQHF. As DNA, the CDR3 is TGCGCCAGCAGCCCAACGGGGCAGCCCCAGCATTTT.

The chain has TRBV10-3 and TRBJ2-7; D is possibly TRBD1 (5 bases). Germline V gene data show CDR1 as ENHRY and CDR2 as SYGVKD. With 5 bases removed from V and 4 bases from J, the gap between germline ends came to 12 bases. The CDR3 covers 13 residues. The CDR3 DNA sequence: TGTGCCATCAGTCGATTGGGGCAATACGAGCAGTACTTC. This encodes CAISRLGQYEQYF.

For the CDR3, the DNA is TGTGCCAGCAGCTTCCGACGGACAGACCGAACTAATGAAAAACTGTTTTTT. Protein product: CASSFRRTDRTNEKLFF. This chain links TRBV7-8 with TRBJ1-4, with D perhaps TRBD1 (6 bases). Trimming left V 3 bases short and J 1 base short, with 15 bases between. In germline, CDR1 is SGHVS, CDR2 FQNEAQ. The CDR3 is 17 residues long.

J is TRBJ2-6 and V is TRBV12-3 or TRBV12-4; 7 bases line up with TRBD2. V shed 6 bases, J shed 0 bases, and the junction held 11 bases outside the gene matches. The CDR3 extends over 18 amino acids. The CDR3 coding sequence is TGTGCCAGCAGCCCCTGGGGGGGGGTGCGCTCTGGGGCCAACGTCCTGACTTTC. Protein: CASSPWGGVRSGANVLTF.

This clonotype was recorded a few times. The chain has TRBV20-1 and TRBJ2-7; D perhaps matches TRBD1 (5 bases). The CDR3 is made up of 13 amino acids. V was trimmed by 6 bases and J by 4 bases, leaving 16 bases between them. Germline V gene lookup returns CDR1 DFQATT and CDR2 SNEGSKA (reference sequence). CDR3 in amino acids: CSALAGYGYEQYF. CDR3 nucleotide sequence: TGCAGTGCCCTTGCAGGGTACGGGTACGAGCAGTACTTC.

This clonotype was counted many times. The chain carries TRBV29-1 and TRBJ1-2; D gene uncertain. The germline gives CDR1 SQVTM, CDR2 ANQGSEA. This CDR3 is built from 11 residues. V was cut by 5 bases and J by 6 bases, with 10 bases left in between. The CDR3 sequence: CSVKLRDGYTF. DNA for the CDR3: TGCAGCGTTAAGCTGAGGGATGGCTACACCTTC.

This clonotype was counted ten times or more. The chain links TRBV2 to TRBJ1-1; D is possibly TRBD1 (5 bases). The CDR3 length is 12 residues. CDR1 and CDR2 from the germline V gene are SNHLY and FYNNEI. V gave up 9 bases and J gave up 10 bases, with 18 bases separating them. The CDR3 bases are TGTGCCAGTATGGAAGGGGCAGCCGGAGCTTTCTTT. This gives the protein CASMEGAAGAFF.

This clonotype has ten or more counts. The rearrangement links TRBV20-1 to TRBJ2-5; TRBD1 matches 7 bases. Trimming removed 2 bases from V and 4 bases from J; junction bases left unmatched: 4. Germline V gives CDR1 DFQATT, CDR2 SNEGSKA (reference sequence). The CDR3 is made up of 13 amino acids. The DNA for the CDR3 is TGCAGTGCTAGACTTGACAGGGCAGAGACCCAGTACTTC. Amino acid sequence: CSARLDRAETQYF.

This clonotype was picked up a small number of times. The CDR3 nucleotides are TGTGCCAGCAGTTCCGGCTTGGACAGGGCCTACGAGCAGTACTTC. Translated: CASSSGLDRAYEQYF. The chain combines TRBV28 with TRBJ2-7, with TRBD1 matching over 8 bases. J was trimmed by 2 bases and V by 4 bases; bases with no gene match: 7. The germline V gene encodes CDR1 MDHEN and CDR2 SYDVKM. This CDR3 is 15 amino acids long.

A note on this clonotype: Since a much larger clone is just one base distant, this may be a read error. V is TRBV10-3 and J is TRBJ2-7, with 12 bases that match TRBD1. V lost 6 bases to trimming and J lost 5 bases; unmatched junction nucleotides: 5. The CDR3 covers 14 residues. Germline V CDR1 and CDR2: ENHRY, SYGVKD. CDR3 loop: CAISHGTGGNEQYF. DNA of the CDR3: TGTGCCATCAGCCACGGGACAGGGGGCAACGAGCAGTACTTC.

The V gene is TRBV7-8, the J gene TRBJ2-7, with D possibly matching TRBD1 (5 bases). CDR1 and CDR2 from the germline V gene are SGHVS and FQNEAQ. The V end lost 1 base, the J end lost 7 bases, and 14 bases lay between the germline ends. The CDR3 covers 14 residues. This CDR3 is CASSLGGPGLEQYF. The CDR3 DNA sequence: TGTGCCAGCAGCTTAGGTGGGCCAGGGCTGGAGCAGTACTTC.

This clonotype was picked up many times. In DNA form, the CDR3 reads TGTGCCAGCAGTTTAGCGCGTAGAAGGTTCAACGAGCAGTACTTC. Protein sequence: CASSLARRRFNEQYF. This rearrangement joins TRBV12-3 or TRBV12-4 to TRBJ2-7; D is unclear. Trimming pared 0 bases from V and 5 bases from J, leaving 14 bases between. This CDR3 contains 15 residues.

This clonotype occurred a few times. This rearrangement joins TRBV29-1 to TRBJ2-7, with D tentatively TRBD2 (5 bases). Germline V gene sequence: CDR1 SQVTM, CDR2 ANQGSEA. V shed 4 bases and J shed 0 bases, with 7 bases lying between them. The CDR3 has 12 amino acids. The CDR3 loop is CSVAGSSYEQYF. DNA for the CDR3: TGCAGCGTTGCGGGGAGCTCCTACGAGCAGTACTTC.

The sample holds many counts of this clonotype. The rearrangement links TRBV20-1 to TRBJ1-5; D is possibly TRBD1 (6 bases). The V and J ends lost 0 bases and 9 bases respectively, with 15 bases between them. The CDR3 consists of 14 residues. Germline V gene data show CDR1 as DFQATT and CDR2 as SNEGSKA (reference sequence). The CDR3 DNA follows: TGCAGTGCTAGAGATTCAGGGGTTGTTTGGCCCCAGCATTTT. Protein: CSARDSGVVWPQHF.

This clonotype was seen only once. V and J are TRBV29-1 and TRBJ2-7; 7 bases are shared with TRBD2. V gave up 4 bases and J gave up 5 bases; unmatched junction bases: 20. This CDR3 spans 17 amino acids. Looked up from germline, CDR1 is SQVTM and CDR2 is ANQGSEA. In DNA, the CDR3 is TGCAGCGTTGGTGGAGGTCTCGACCGGGGGGTTTATGACGAGCAGTACTTC. This gives the protein CSVGGGLDRGVYDEQYF.

The J gene is TRBJ2-1, the V gene TRBV10-1; 13 bases line up with TRBD2. The germline CDR1 and CDR2 sequences are WNHNN and SYGVQD (reference sequence). The V gene end was trimmed by 6 bases and the J gene end by 2 bases; junction bases not matched to a gene: 4. The CDR3 is made up of 16 amino acids. CDR3 in amino acids: CASSGTSGTAYNEQFF. CDR3 DNA sequence: TGCGCCAGCAGCGGGACTAGCGGGACGGCCTACAATGAGCAGTTCTTC.

Many counts were recorded for this clonotype. V is TRBV7-9 and J is TRBJ1-4, with D possibly TRBD1 on 6 matching bases. Trimming cost V 5 bases and J 7 bases, with 20 bases left between them. There are 16 residues in the CDR3. In germline, CDR1 is SEHNR, CDR2 FQNEAQ (reference sequence). The CDR3 DNA sequence: TGTGCCAGCAGCGACAGGTTGGGGGCCGCAGTTGAAAAACTGTTTTTT. Residues: CASSDRLGAAVEKLFF.

The chain has TRBV15 and TRBJ1-4; TRBD1 matches at 8 bases. Per germline, CDR1 LNHNV and CDR2 YYDKDF (reference sequence). This CDR3 is built from 14 residues. With V trimmed by 5 bases and J by 7 bases, 6 bases remained unmatched. This chain's CDR3 is CATSDRGQIEKLFF. The CDR3 coding sequence is TGTGCCACCAGCGACAGGGGACAGATTGAAAAACTGTTTTTT. The entire variable domain, with the rest obtained from reference TRBV15 and TRBJ1-4, is as follows: DAMVIQNPRYQVTQFGKPVTLSCSQTLNHNVMYWYQQKSSQAPKLLFHYYDKDFNNEADTPDNFQSRRPNTSFCFLDIRSPGLGDTAMYLCATSDRGQIEKLFFGSGTQLSVL.

This clonotype was picked up many times. The gene calls are TRBV6-5 and TRBJ2-3; 10 bases match TRBD1. The CDR3 length is 17 residues. The V and J ends lost 0 bases and 0 bases, in that order; junction bases with no gene match: 3. The germline gives CDR1 MNHEY, CDR2 SVGAGI. CDR3 protein: CASSYSGQGLSTDTQYF. CDR3 nucleotides: TGTGCCAGCAGTTACTCGGGACAGGGGCTTAGCACAGATACGCAGTATTTT.

The gene calls are TRBV20-1 and TRBJ1-4; a weak D match, TRBD1 (6 bases). V lost 5 bases, J lost 5 bases, and 15 bases lay in between. Looked up from germline, CDR1 is DFQATT and CDR2 is SNEGSKA (reference sequence). The CDR3 has 14 amino acids. CDR3 DNA: TGCAGTGCTTTTACAGGGAAGGGGAATGAAAAACTGTTTTTT. Encoded protein: CSAFTGKGNEKLFF.

This chain connects TRBV10-3 to TRBJ1-1; D uncertain. This CDR3 region has 11 residues. Trimming removed 3 bases at V and 2 bases at J, with 1 base between. Per germline, CDR1 ENHRY and CDR2 SYGVKD. CDR3 coding DNA: TGTGCCATCAGTGAAAACACTGAAGCTTTCTTT. This sequence encodes CAISENTEAFF.

This clonotype was observed at least ten times. The CDR3 spells CASSLAVLAAPYEQYF. The CDR3 DNA follows: TGTGCCAGCAGTTTAGCAGTACTAGCGGCCCCCTACGAGCAGTACTTC. The chain joins TRBV12-3 or TRBV12-4 to TRBJ2-7; 8 nucleotides match TRBD2. There are 16 residues in the CDR3. V was pared by 0 bases and J by 2 bases, with 6 bases of the junction left unmatched.